This TCR beta chain was retrieved from a study of T cells in Graves' hyperthyroidism and ophthalmopathy. Researchers took RNA transcripts and amplified the TCR beta CDR3 regions from them. HTBI primers drove first-round RT-PCR of the TCR CDR3. TCRdb passed the multiplex PCR reads through MiXCR, listing each CDR3 protein once. The sample holds about 180,000 distinct CDR3 sequences, 15% to 20% seen once. This CDR3 has 17 amino acids. Germline V CDR1 and CDR2: SGHVS, FQNEAQ. The J segment lost 5 bases and the V segment lost 1 base, leaving 7 bases of the junction unmatched. At least ten counts were recorded for this clonotype.

The sequence came from a woman in her forties or fifties with Graves' hyperthyroidism. The sample was blood. The chain links TRBV7-8 to TRBJ2-5, with 13 bases lining up with TRBD2. For the CDR3, the DNA is TGTGCCAGCAGCTTAGTTACTAGCGGGGGGGCGGGTGAGACCCAGTACTTC. Encoded protein: CASSLVTSGGAGETQYF.